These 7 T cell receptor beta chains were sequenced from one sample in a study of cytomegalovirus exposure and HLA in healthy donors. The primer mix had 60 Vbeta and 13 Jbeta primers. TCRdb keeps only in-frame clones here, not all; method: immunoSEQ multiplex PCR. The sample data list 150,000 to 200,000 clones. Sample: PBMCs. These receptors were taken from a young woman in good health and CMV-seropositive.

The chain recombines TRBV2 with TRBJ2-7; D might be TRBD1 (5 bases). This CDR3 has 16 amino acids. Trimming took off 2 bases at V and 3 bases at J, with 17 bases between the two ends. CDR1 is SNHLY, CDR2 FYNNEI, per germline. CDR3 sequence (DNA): TGTGCCAGCAGTGAAAGTGAAGGGTGGCAGGGCTACGAGCAGTACTTC. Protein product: CASSESEGWQGYEQYF.

The CDR3 nucleotides are TGTGCCAGTAAAGAACAGGGCGTAACAGATACGCAGTATTTT. Amino acids: CASKEQGVTDTQYF. J is TRBJ2-3 and V is TRBV19; D perhaps matches TRBD1 (6 bases). The CDR3 is made up of 14 amino acids. Deletions cut 7 bases from V and 3 bases from J, with 14 bases between. Germline assignment: CDR1 LNHDA and CDR2 SQIVND (reference sequence).

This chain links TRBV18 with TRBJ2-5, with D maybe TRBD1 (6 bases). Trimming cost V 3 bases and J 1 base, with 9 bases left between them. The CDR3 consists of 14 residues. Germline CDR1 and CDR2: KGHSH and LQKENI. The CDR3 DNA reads TGTGCCAGCTCACCGCAGGGGTCCCAAGAGACCCAGTACTTC. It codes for CASSPQGSQETQYF.

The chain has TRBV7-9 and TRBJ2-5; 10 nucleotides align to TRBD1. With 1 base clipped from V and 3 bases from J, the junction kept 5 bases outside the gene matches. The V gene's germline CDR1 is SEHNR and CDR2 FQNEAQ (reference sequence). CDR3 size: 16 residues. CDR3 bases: TGTGCCAGCAGCTTAGACCCGGGACAGGGGAAAGAGACCCAGTACTTC. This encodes CASSLDPGQGKETQYF.

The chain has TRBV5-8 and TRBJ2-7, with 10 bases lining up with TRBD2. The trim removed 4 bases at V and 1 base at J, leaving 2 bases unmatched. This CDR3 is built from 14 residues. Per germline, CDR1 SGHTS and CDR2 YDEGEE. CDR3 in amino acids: CASSTGLASYEQYF. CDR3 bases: TGTGCCAGCAGCACGGGACTAGCGTCCTACGAGCAGTACTTC.

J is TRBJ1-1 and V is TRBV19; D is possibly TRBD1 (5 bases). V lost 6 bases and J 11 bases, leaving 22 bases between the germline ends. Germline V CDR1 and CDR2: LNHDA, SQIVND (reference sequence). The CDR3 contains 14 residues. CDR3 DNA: TGTGCCAGTAGCCAAAGCCCTGGGGCAGGGCGGGCTTTCTTT. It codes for CASSQSPGAGRAFF.

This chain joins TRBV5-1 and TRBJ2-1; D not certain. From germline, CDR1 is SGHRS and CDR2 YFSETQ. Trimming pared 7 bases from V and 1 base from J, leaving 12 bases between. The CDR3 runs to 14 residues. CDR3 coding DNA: TGCGCCAGCGCCTCAGGTGGATCCTACAATGAGCAGTTCTTC. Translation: CASASGGSYNEQFF.